The 5 T cell receptor beta chains presented below share a single source sample, sequenced in a study of blood T cell repertoires in COVID-19. Here immunoSEQ multiplex PCR was the method, and the copy in TCRdb shows in-frame clones only, minus some. The data contain about 120,000 clones, 85% of them singletons. Input material: peripheral blood. These TCRs come from an elderly woman with acute or convalescent COVID-19.

This chain connects TRBV4-3 to TRBJ2-4; D is unclear. The germline CDR1 and CDR2 sequences are LGHNA and YSLEER. The V and J ends lost 3 bases and 0 bases respectively, with 15 bases between them. The CDR3 consists of 17 residues. The chain's CDR3 is CASSQASSGIAKNIQYF. CDR3 coding DNA: TGCGCCAGCAGCCAGGCCTCTAGTGGAATAGCCAAAAACATTCAGTACTTC.

The chain joins TRBV4-2 to TRBJ1-1; no definite D call. The CDR3 runs 13 residues. Trimming stripped 0 bases from V and 5 bases from J, with 7 bases between. Germline V gene data show CDR1 as LGHNA and CDR2 as YNFKEQ. The CDR3 DNA reads TGTGCCAGCAGCCAAGAAGGCGGGACTGAAGCTTTCTTT. Its translation is CASSQEGGTEAFF.

The chain joins TRBV4-3 to TRBJ2-5; the match to TRBD1 covers 9 bases. The ends lost 6 bases at V and 5 bases at J; junction bases unmatched: 4. Germline CDR1 is LGHNA and CDR2 is YSLEER. The CDR3 has 13 amino acids. The CDR3, as DNA: TGCGCCAGCAGTCTGGACAGGGGTGAGACCCAGTACTTC. This sequence encodes CASSLDRGETQYF.

The chain employs TRBV20-1 and TRBJ1-5; perhaps TRBD1 as D (5 bases). The CDR3 is 13 residues long. Trimming shortened V by 3 bases and J by 0 bases, and 6 bases separated the two germline ends. Germline loops: CDR1 DFQATT, CDR2 SNEGSKA (reference sequence). CDR3: CSASGHSNQPQHF. The CDR3 DNA reads as TGCAGTGCTAGTGGACATAGCAATCAGCCCCAGCATTTT.

The gene calls are TRBV7-9 and TRBJ1-3; a possible D gene is TRBD1 (6 bases). The germline gives CDR1 SEHNR, CDR2 FQNEAQ (reference sequence). CDR3 size: 16 residues. V lost 1 base to trimming and J lost 1 base, with 11 bases between them. CDR3 in amino acids: CASSLDQGYSGNTIYF. CDR3 bases: TGTGCCAGCAGCTTAGATCAGGGGTATTCTGGAAACACCATATATTTT.